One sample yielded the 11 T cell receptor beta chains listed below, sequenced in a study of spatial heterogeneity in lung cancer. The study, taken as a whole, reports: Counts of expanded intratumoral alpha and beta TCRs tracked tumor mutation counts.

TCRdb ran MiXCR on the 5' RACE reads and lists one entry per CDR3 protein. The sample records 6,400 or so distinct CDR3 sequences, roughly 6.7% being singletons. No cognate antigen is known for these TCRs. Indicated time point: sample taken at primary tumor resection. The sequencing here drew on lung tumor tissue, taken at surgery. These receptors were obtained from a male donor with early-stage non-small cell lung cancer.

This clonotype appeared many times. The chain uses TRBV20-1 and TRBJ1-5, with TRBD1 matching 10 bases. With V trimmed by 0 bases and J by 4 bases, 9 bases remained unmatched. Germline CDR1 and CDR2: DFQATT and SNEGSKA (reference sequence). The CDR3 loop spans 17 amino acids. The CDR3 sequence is CSARDSELGQGNQPQHF. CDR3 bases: TGCAGTGCTAGAGATAGCGAGTTGGGACAGGGGAATCAGCCCCAGCATTTT.

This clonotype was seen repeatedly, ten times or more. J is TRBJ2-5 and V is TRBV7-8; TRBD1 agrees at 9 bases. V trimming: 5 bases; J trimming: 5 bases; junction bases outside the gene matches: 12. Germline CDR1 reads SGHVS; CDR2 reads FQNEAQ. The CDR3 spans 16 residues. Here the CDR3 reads CASSPQGARFSETQYF. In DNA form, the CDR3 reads TGTGCCAGCAGCCCACAGGGGGCGCGGTTCTCCGAGACCCAGTACTTC.

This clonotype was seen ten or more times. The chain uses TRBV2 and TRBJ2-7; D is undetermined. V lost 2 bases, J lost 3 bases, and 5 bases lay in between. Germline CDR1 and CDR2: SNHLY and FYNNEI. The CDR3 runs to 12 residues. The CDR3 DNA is TGTGCCAGCAGTGAATCCAGCTACGAGCAGTACTTC. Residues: CASSESSYEQYF.

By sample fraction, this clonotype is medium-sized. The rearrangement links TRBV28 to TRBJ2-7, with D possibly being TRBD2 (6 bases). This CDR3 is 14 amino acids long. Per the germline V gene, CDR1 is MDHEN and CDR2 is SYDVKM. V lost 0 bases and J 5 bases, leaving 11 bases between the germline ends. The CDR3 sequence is CASSLWELADEQYF. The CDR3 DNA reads TGTGCCAGCAGTTTATGGGAACTAGCCGACGAGCAGTACTTC.

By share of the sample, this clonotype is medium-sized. CDR3 loop: CASKSFSGNTIYF. The CDR3 region has the DNA TGTGCCAGCAAAAGTTTCTCTGGAAACACCATATATTTT. The rearrangement joins TRBV3-2 to TRBJ1-3. TRBV3-2 is shown as a pseudogene. The CDR3 sequence is 13 residues long.

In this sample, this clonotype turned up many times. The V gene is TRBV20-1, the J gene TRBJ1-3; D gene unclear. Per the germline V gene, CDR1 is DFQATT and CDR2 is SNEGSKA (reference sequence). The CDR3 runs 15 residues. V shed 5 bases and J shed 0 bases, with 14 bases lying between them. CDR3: CSASLDGLSGNTIYF. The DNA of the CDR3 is TGCAGTGCTTCACTGGACGGACTCTCTGGAAACACCATATATTTT.

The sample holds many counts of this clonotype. CDR3 DNA sequence: TGTGCCAGCAGCGGACAGGGGTTAGGTCAGCCCCAGCATTTT. Protein product: CASSGQGLGQPQHF. The V gene is TRBV2, the J gene TRBJ1-5; 9 bases agree with TRBD1. V trimming: 6 bases; J trimming: 6 bases; junction bases outside the gene matches: 6. The CDR3 loop spans 14 amino acids. Germline lookup yields CDR1 SNHLY and CDR2 FYNNEI.

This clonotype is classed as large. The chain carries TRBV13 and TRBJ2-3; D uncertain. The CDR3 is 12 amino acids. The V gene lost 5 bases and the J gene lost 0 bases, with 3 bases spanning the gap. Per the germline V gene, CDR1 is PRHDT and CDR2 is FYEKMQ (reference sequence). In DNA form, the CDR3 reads TGTGCCAGCAGCCGCAGCACAGATACGCAGTATTTT. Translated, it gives CASSRSTDTQYF.

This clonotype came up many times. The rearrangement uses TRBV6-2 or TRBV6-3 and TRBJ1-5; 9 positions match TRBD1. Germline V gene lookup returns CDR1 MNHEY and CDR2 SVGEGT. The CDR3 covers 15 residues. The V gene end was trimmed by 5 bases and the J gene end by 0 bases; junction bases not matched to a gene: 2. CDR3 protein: CASSPQGASNQPQHF. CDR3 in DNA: TGTGCCAGCAGTCCACAGGGGGCTAGCAATCAGCCCCAGCATTTT.

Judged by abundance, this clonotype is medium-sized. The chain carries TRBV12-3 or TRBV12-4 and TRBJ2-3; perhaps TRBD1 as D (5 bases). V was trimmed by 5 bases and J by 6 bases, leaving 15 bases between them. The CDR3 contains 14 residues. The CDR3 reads CASSLPTARDTQYF. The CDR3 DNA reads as TGTGCCAGCAGTCTGCCGACAGCCCGCGATACGCAGTATTTT.

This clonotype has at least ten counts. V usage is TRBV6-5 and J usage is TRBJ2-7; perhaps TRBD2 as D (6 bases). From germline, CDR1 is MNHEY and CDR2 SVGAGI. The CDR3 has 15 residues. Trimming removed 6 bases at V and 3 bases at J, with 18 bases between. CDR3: CASSHPFGGRYEQYF. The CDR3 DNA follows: TGTGCCAGCAGCCACCCCTTCGGGGGACGCTACGAGCAGTACTTC.